This T cell receptor beta chain appears in the sequencing data of a study of T cell responses to AZD1222 COVID-19 vaccine. The study's findings and limits: Elevations in Spike-specific TCR breadth and depth followed administration of two AZD1222 doses. Mostly white British, mostly female donors; authors suggested clonal diversity may be underestimated.

Per the germline V gene, CDR1 is SNHLY and CDR2 is FYNNEI. V was cut by 4 bases and J by 5 bases, with 12 bases left in between. The CDR3 is 13 amino acids. Remarks on this clone: Its antigen is unidentified.

Libraries were prepared by immunoSEQ multiplex PCR; TCRdb keeps only in-frame clonotypes and omits some of them. The table lists 100,000 to 120,000 clones, around 90% of them singletons. Material: peripheral blood, obtained on day 0 of AZD1222 vaccination. V gene TRBV2 combines with J gene TRBJ2-7, with D hard to call. This TCR was recovered from an adult in good health. The CDR3 protein is CASSVGPGNEQYF. In DNA, the CDR3 is TGTGCCAGCAGTGTTGGGCCCGGAAACGAGCAGTACTTC. Variable domain in full (rest from reference TRBV2 and TRBJ2-7): EPEVTQTPSHQVTQMGQEVILRCVPISNHLYFYWYRQILGQKVEFLVSFYNNEISEKSEIFDDQFSVERPDGSNFTLKIRSTKLEDSAMYFCASSVGPGNEQYFGPGTRLTVT.